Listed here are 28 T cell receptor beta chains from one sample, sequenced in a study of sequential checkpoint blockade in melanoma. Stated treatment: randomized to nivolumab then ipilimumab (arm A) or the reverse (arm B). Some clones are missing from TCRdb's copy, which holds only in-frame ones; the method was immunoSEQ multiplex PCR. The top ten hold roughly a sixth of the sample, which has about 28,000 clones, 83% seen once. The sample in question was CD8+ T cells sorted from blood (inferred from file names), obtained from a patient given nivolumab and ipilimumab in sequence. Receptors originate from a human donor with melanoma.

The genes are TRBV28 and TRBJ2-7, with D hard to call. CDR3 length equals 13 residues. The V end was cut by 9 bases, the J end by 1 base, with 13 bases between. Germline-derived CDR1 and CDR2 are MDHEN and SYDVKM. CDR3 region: CASETSQSYEQYF. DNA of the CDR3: TGTGCCAGTGAGACATCGCAGTCCTACGAGCAGTACTTC.

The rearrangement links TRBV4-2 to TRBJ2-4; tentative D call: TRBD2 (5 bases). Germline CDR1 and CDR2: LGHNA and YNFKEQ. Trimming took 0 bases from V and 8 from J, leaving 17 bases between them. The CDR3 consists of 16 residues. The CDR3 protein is CASSQDQGRGVDIQYF. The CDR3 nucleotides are TGTGCCAGCAGCCAAGATCAAGGTCGGGGAGTGGACATTCAGTACTTC.

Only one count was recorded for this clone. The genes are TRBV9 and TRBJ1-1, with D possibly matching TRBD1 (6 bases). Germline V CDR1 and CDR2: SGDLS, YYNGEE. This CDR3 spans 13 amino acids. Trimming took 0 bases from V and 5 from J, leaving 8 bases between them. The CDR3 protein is CASSVGGRTEAFF. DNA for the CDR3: TGTGCCAGCAGCGTAGGGGGGCGGACTGAAGCTTTCTTT.

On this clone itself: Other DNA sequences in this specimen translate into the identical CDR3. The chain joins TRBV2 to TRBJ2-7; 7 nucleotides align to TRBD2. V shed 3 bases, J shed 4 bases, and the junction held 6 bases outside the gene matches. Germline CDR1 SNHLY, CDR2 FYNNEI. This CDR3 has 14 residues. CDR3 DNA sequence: TGTGCCAGCAGTGACGGCGGGAGAGAGTACGAGCAGTACTTC. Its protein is CASSDGGREYEQYF.

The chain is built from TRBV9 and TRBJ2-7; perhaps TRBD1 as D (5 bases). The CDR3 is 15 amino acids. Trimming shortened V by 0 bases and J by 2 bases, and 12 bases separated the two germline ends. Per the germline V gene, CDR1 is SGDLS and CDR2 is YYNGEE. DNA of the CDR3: TGTGCCAGCAGCGTAGGGGGCGGCCAGACCTACGAGCAGTACTTC. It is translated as CASSVGGGQTYEQYF.

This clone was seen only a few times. The DNA of the CDR3 is TGTGCCAGCAGTTTATGGGGACTAGCGGGACTCGGGGGGGCCAAAAACATTCAGTACTTC. This encodes CASSLWGLAGLGGAKNIQYF. This sequence joins TRBV27 and TRBJ2-4, with 13 nucleotides matching TRBD2. V was pared by 1 base and J by 1 base, with 10 bases of the junction left unmatched. CDR1 and CDR2 (germline): MNHEY, SMNVEV (reference sequence). There are 20 residues in the CDR3.

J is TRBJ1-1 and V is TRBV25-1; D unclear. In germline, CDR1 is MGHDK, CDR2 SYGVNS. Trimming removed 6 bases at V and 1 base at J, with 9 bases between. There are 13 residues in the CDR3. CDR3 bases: TGTGCCAGCAGCGTAAACACGAACACTGAAGCTTTCTTT. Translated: CASSVNTNTEAFF.

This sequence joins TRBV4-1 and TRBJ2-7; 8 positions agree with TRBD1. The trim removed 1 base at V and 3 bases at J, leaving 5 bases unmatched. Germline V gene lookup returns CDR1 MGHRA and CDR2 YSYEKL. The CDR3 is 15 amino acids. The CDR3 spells CASSQAWTGSYEQYF. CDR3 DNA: TGCGCCAGCAGCCAAGCCTGGACAGGGAGCTACGAGCAGTACTTC.

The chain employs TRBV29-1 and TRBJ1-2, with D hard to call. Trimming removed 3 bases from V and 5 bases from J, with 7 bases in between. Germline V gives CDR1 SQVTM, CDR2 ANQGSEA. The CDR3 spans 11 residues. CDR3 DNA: TGCAGCGTTGACACAGATTATGGCTACACCTTC. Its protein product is CSVDTDYGYTF.

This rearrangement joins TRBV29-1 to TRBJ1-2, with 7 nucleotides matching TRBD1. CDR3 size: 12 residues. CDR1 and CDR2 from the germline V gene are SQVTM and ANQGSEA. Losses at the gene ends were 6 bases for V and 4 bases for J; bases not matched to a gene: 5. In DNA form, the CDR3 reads TGCAGCGTCTCAGGACAGGTCTATGGCTACACCTTC. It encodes CSVSGQVYGYTF. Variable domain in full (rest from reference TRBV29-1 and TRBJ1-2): SAVISQKPSRDICQRGTSLTIQCQVDSQVTMMFWYRQQPGQSLTLIATANQGSEATYESGFVIDKFPISRPNLTFSTLTVSNMSPEDSSIYLCSVSGQVYGYTFGSGTRLTVV.

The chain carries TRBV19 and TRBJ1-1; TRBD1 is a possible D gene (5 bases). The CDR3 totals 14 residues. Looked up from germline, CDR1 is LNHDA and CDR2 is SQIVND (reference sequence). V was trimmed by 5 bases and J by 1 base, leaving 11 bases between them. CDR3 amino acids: CASSLAQGNTEAFF. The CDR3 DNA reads TGTGCCAGTAGTCTAGCCCAGGGGAACACTGAAGCTTTCTTT.

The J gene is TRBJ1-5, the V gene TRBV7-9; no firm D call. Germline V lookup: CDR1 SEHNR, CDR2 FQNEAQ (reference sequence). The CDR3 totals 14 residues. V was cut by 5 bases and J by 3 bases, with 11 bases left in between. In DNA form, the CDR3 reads TGTGCCAGCAGCCGAACAGAAAACAATCAGCCCCAGCATTTT. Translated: CASSRTENNQPQHF. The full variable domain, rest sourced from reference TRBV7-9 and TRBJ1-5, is DTGVSQNPRHKITKRGQNVTFRCDPISEHNRLYWYRQTLGQGPEFLTYFQNEAQLEKSRLLSDRFSAERPKGSFSTLEIQRTEQGDSAMYLCASSRTENNQPQHFGDGTRLSIL.

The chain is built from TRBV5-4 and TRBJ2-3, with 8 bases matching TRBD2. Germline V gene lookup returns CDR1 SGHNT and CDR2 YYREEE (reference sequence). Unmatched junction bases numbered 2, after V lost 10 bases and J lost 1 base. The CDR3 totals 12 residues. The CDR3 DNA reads TGTGCCGTCGGGGGGGGCACAGATACGCAGTATTTT. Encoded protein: CAVGGGTDTQYF. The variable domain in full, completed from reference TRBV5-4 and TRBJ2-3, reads ETGVTQSPTHLIKTRGQQVTLRCSSQSGHNTVSWYQQALGQGPQFIFQYYREEENGRGNFPPRFSGLQFPNYSSELNVNALELDDSALYLCAVGGGTDTQYFGPGTRLTVL.

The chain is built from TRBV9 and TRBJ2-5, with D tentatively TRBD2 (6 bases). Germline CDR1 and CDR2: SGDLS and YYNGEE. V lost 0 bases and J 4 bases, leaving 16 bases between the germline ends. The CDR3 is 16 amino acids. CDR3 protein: CASSVGDSLAAETQYF. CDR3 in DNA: TGTGCCAGCAGCGTAGGAGATTCCTTAGCGGCAGAGACCCAGTACTTC.

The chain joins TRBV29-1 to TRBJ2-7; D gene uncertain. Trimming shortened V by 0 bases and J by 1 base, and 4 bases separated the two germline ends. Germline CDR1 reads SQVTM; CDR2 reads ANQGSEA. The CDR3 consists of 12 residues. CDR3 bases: TGCAGCGTTGAAGATACTTCCTACGAGCAGTACTTC. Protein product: CSVEDTSYEQYF.

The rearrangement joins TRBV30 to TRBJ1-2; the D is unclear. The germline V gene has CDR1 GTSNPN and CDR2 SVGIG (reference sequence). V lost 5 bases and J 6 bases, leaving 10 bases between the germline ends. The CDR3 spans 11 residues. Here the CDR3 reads CAWDTADGYTF. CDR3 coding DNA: TGTGCCTGGGACACGGCTGATGGCTACACCTTC.

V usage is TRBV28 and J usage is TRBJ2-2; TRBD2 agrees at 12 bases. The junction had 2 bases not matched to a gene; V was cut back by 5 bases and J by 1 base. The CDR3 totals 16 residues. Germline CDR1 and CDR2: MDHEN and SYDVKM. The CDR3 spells CASSQTSGRNTGELFF. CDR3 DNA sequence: TGTGCCAGCAGTCAGACTAGCGGGAGGAACACCGGGGAGCTGTTTTTT.

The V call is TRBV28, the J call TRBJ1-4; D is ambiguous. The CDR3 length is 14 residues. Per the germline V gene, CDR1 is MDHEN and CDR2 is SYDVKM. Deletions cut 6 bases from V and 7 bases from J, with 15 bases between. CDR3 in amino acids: CASSPWGEGEKLFF. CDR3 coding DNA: TGTGCCAGCAGCCCATGGGGTGAGGGTGAAAAACTGTTTTTT.

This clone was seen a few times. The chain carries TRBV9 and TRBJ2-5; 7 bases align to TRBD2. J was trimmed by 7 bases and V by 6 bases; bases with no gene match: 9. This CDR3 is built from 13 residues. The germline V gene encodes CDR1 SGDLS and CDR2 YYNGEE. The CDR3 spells CASKRDRRGTQYF. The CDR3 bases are TGTGCCAGCAAGCGGGACCGGCGGGGGACCCAGTACTTC.

The CDR3 reads CASSPGLAGEGPGANVLTF. CDR3 nucleotide sequence: TGCGCCAGCAGCCCGGGACTAGCGGGAGAGGGCCCTGGGGCCAACGTCCTGACTTTC. The chain couples TRBV5-1 to TRBJ2-6; TRBD2 matches at 14 bases. This CDR3 is built from 19 residues. The trim removed 4 bases at V and 2 bases at J, leaving 8 bases unmatched. CDR1 is SGHRS, CDR2 YFSETQ, per germline. The full variable domain, with the rest looked up from reference TRBV5-1 and TRBJ2-6, is KAGVTQTPRYLIKTRGQQVTLSCSPISGHRSVSWYQQTPGQGLQFLFEYFSETQRNKGNFPGRFSGRQFSNSRSEMNVSTLELGDSALYLCASSPGLAGEGPGANVLTFGAGSRLTVL.

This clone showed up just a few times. CDR3 sequence (DNA): TGTGCCAGCAGTTTGGGGCAGGGGGCGGGAGAAGCTTTCTTT. Translating gives CASSLGQGAGEAFF. V usage is TRBV28 and J usage is TRBJ1-1; the match to TRBD1 covers 8 bases. The CDR3 runs 14 residues. V shed 3 bases and J 8 bases; nucleotides not matched to a gene: 8. Germline loops: CDR1 MDHEN, CDR2 SYDVKM.

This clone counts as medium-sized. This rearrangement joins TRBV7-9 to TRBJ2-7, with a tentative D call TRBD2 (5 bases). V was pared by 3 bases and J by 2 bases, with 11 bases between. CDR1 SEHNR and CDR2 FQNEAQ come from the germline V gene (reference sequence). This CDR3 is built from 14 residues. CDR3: CASSLGRVPYEQYF. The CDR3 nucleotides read TGTGCCAGCAGCTTGGGGAGAGTGCCCTACGAGCAGTACTTC.

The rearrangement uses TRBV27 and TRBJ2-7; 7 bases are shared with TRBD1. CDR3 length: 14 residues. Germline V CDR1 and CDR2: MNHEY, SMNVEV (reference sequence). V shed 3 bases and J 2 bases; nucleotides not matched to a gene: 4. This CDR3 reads CASSFGDSTYEQYF. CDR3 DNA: TGTGCCAGCAGTTTCGGGGACAGCACCTACGAGCAGTACTTC.

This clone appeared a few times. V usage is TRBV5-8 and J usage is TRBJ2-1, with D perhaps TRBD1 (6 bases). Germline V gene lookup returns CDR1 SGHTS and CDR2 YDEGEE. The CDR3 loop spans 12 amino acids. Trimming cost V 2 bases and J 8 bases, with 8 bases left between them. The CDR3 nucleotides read TGTGCCAGCAGCTTCGGGACACATGAGCAGTTCTTC. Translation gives CASSFGTHEQFF.

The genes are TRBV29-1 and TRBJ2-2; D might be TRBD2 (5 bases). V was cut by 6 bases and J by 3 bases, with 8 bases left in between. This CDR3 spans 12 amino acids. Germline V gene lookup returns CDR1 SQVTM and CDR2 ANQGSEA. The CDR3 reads CSVVGDTGELFF. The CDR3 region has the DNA TGCAGCGTCGTCGGGGACACCGGGGAGCTGTTTTTT.

The CDR3 DNA follows: TGTGCCAGCAGCTTACGGACAGATAACACCGGGGAGCTGTTTTTT. Amino acids: CASSLRTDNTGELFF. J is TRBJ2-2 and V is TRBV7-6, with D perhaps TRBD1 (6 bases). Germline CDR1 is SGHVS and CDR2 is FNYEAQ. V was shortened by 2 bases and J by 2 bases, with 9 bases between the two germline ends. This CDR3 is 15 amino acids long.

The CDR3 is CAWQEDGYTF. The CDR3 DNA is TGTGCCTGGCAAGAGGATGGCTACACCTTC. The rearrangement joins TRBV30 to TRBJ1-2, with D hard to call. The CDR3 covers 10 residues. Germline V lookup: CDR1 GTSNPN, CDR2 SVGIG (reference sequence). V was cut by 5 bases and J by 6 bases, with 7 bases left in between.

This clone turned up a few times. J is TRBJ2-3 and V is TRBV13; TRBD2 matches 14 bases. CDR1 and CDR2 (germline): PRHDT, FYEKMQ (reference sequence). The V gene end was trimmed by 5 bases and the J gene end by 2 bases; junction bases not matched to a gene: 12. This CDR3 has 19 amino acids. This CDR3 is CASSPTPGLAGVHTDTQYF. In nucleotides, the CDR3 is TGTGCCAGCAGCCCGACACCGGGACTAGCGGGAGTTCACACAGATACGCAGTATTTT.